This T cell receptor (beta chain) comes out of a study of blood T cells in healthy people across ages. Alongside a J-beta primer mix, a sample-barcoded 5' primer served in a second PCR lasting about 7 to 11 cycles. TCRdb re-called the 5' RACE reads through MiXCR, storing one row per CDR3 protein. The sample shows about 1.6 million distinct CDR3 sequences, roughly a third of them seen only once. Germline loops: CDR1 SGHKS, CDR2 YYEKEE (reference sequence). The J segment lost 5 bases and the V segment lost 5 bases, leaving 12 bases of the junction unmatched. CDR3 length: 16 residues. The clonotype originates from a woman in her 30s in good health. The sequenced sample consisted of blood. The chain links TRBV5-5 to TRBJ2-5, with 10 bases that match TRBD2. CDR3 sequence: CASSLPERGGSETQYF. CDR3 bases: TGTGCCAGCAGTCTTCCGGAGCGGGGGGGCTCGGAGACCCAGTACTTC.